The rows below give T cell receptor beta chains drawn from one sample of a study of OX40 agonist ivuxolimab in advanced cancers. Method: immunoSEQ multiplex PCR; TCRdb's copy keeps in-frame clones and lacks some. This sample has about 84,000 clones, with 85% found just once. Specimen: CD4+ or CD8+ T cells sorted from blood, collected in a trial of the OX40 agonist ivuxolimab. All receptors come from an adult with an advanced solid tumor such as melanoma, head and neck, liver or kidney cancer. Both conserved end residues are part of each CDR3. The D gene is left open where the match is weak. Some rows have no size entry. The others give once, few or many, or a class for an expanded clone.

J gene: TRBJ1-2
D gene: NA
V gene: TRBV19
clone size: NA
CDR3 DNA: TGTGCCAGTAGTGGGTCTGGGGGCTACACCTTC
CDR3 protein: CASSGSGGYTF

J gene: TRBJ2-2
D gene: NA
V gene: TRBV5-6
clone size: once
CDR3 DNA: TGTGCCAACAGCTCCCTACTTGGTGGGGTAAACACCGGGGAGCTGTTTTTT
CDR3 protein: CANSSLLGGVNTGELFF

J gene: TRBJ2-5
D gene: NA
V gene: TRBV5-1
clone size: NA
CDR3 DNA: TGCGCCAGCAGCTTGGTTCGCGCGGAAGAGACCCAGTACTTC
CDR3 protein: CASSLVRAEETQYF

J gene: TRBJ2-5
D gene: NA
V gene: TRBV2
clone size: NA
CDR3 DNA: TGTGCCAGCAGCGAGAGGGGGGGAACCCAGTACTTC
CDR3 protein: CASSERGGTQYF

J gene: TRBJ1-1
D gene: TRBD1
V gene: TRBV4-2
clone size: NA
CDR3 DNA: TGTGCCAGCAGCCACGTCGGACAGGGGGGGGCTGAAGCTTTCTTT
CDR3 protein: CASSHVGQGGAEAFF

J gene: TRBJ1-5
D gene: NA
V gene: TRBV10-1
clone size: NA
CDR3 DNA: TGCGCCAGCAGTGAGGGGGGGACTCAGCCCCAGCATTTT
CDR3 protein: CASSEGGTQPQHF

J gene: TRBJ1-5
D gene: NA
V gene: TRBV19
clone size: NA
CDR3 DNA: TGTGCCAGTACTCCCCCTGGCCCCAATCAGCCCCAGCATTTT
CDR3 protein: CASTPPGPNQPQHF

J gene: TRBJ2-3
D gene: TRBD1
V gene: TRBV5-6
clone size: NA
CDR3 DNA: TGTGCCAGCAGCTTGCTACAGGGGGGTACAGATACGCAGTATTTT
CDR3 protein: CASSLLQGGTDTQYF

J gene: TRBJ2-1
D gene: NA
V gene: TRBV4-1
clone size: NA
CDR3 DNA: TGCGCCAGCAGCCTCGTTATAGTCAATGAGCAGTTCTTC
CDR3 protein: CASSLVIVNEQFF

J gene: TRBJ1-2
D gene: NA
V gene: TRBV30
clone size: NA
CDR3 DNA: TGTGCCTGGAGTGTAGTTCCCGTTAACTATGGCTACACCTTC
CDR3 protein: CAWSVVPVNYGYTF

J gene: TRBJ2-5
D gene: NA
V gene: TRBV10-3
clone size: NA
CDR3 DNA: TGTGCCATCAGTGAGCGGGACACCCAAGAGACCCAGTACTTC
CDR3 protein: CAISERDTQETQYF